Shown below are 18 T cell receptor beta chains from a single sample sequenced in a study of T-cell memory formation after mild COVID-19. Using its own MiXCR run on the 5' RACE reads, TCRdb lists one record per CDR3 protein. The data contain about 610,000 distinct CDR3 sequences, 15% to 20% of them singletons. Sequencing was carried out using PBMCs or a T cell subset sorted from them (not recorded which). The receptors originated from an adult woman who had mild COVID-19 (a few samples of this study predate the infection). Cell type and time point are not known.

J is TRBJ1-1 and V is TRBV29-1; D uncertain. CDR1 is SQVTM and CDR2 is ANQGSEA in the germline V gene. V lost 4 bases to trimming and J lost 4 bases, with 10 bases between them. The length of the CDR3 is 12 residues. CDR3 nucleotides: TGCAGCGTTGGCGGGCAGAGCACTGAAGCTTTCTTT. It yields the protein CSVGGQSTEAFF.

This clonotype was seen a few times. The V gene is TRBV6-5, the J gene TRBJ2-1; a possible D gene is TRBD2 (6 bases). V was clipped by 7 bases and J by 2 bases, with 12 bases between them. The length of the CDR3 is 14 residues. Germline loops: CDR1 MNHEY, CDR2 SVGAGI. The DNA of the CDR3 is TGTGCCAGCACCAAGGAGGGCGCCTACAATGAGCAGTTCTTC. This codes for CASTKEGAYNEQFF.

The chain is built from TRBV10-3 and TRBJ2-7, with a possible D match to TRBD2 (6 bases). This CDR3 is 12 amino acids long. With 6 bases removed from V and 4 bases from J, the gap between germline ends came to 10 bases. The germline gives CDR1 ENHRY, CDR2 SYGVKD. CDR3 in DNA: TGTGCCATCAGGCAGGGAGGATACGAGCAGTACTTC. It specifies CAIRQGGYEQYF.

V and J are TRBV13 and TRBJ2-7; D could derive from TRBD1 or TRBD2 (6 bases each). The V gene's germline CDR1 is PRHDT and CDR2 FYEKMQ (reference sequence). The CDR3 loop spans 15 amino acids. V was pared by 1 base and J by 6 bases, with 16 bases between. The CDR3 DNA reads as TGTGCCAGCAGCTTAGTCCGAGGGGGGTTGCGCGAGCAGTACTTC. Amino acid sequence: CASSLVRGGLREQYF.

This clonotype came up a few times. The chain couples TRBV7-6 to TRBJ2-5, with D perhaps being TRBD1 or TRBD2 (5 bases each). Germline values: CDR1 SGHVS, CDR2 FNYEAQ. V lost 1 base and J 1 base, leaving 10 bases between the germline ends. CDR3 size: 15 residues. DNA of the CDR3: TGTGCCAGCAGCTTAGAAGTCGGGGCCCAAGAGACCCAGTACTTC. Its protein product is CASSLEVGAQETQYF.

This clonotype was seen a handful of times. The rearrangement uses TRBV24-1 and TRBJ2-1; 9 bases are a match to TRBD2. The CDR3 is made up of 16 amino acids. The germline V gene has CDR1 KGHDR and CDR2 SFDVKD. V lost 1 base to trimming and J lost 5 bases; unmatched junction nucleotides: 5. In nucleotides, the CDR3 is TGTGCCACCAGTGATTTCAGCGGGAGGAGGGACAATGAGCAGTTCTTC. Residues: CATSDFSGRRDNEQFF.

The genes are TRBV14 and TRBJ1-1, with TRBD1 matching over 9 bases. CDR1 is SGHDN and CDR2 is FVKESK in the germline V gene. V was pared by 5 bases and J by 10 bases, with 14 bases of the junction left unmatched. This CDR3 comprises 15 residues. The CDR3 sequence is CASSGGTGLRVGAFF. The CDR3 DNA reads TGTGCCAGCAGCGGAGGGACAGGGCTGCGGGTCGGAGCTTTCTTT.

This chain links TRBV10-3 with TRBJ2-7; D is uncertain. The CDR3 has 13 amino acids. The V gene lost 11 bases and the J gene lost 5 bases, with 19 bases spanning the gap. Germline V gene lookup returns CDR1 ENHRY and CDR2 SYGVKD. The DNA of the CDR3 is TGTGCCTCACGATACGGAACCCTCGACGAGCAGTACTTC. Amino acids: CASRYGTLDEQYF.

This clonotype was counted a few times. The CDR3 spells CASTNRGLETQYF. The CDR3 DNA reads TGTGCCAGCACCAACAGGGGGTTGGAGACCCAGTACTTC. This chain connects TRBV6-6 to TRBJ2-5, with TRBD1 matching 8 bases. V dropped 7 bases and J dropped 5; count of bases not matched to a gene: 6. The germline gives CDR1 MNHNY, CDR2 SVGAGI (reference sequence). CDR3 length: 13 residues.

J is TRBJ2-3 and V is TRBV7-6; possible D gene TRBD2, 6 bases. V lost 1 base and J 6 bases, leaving 17 bases between the germline ends. CDR3 length: 16 residues. Germline CDR1 reads SGHVS; CDR2 reads FNYEAQ. The CDR3 sequence: CASSLGGVLALDTQYF. In nucleotides, the CDR3 is TGTGCCAGCAGCTTAGGGGGGGTACTAGCACTGGATACGCAGTATTTT.

This clonotype has a handful of counts. This chain links TRBV24-1 with TRBJ1-1; 11 nucleotides match TRBD1. CDR3 length: 13 residues. Trimming at V came to 9 bases and at J to 11 bases, leaving 10 bases not matched to a gene. Germline CDR1 reads KGHDR; CDR2 reads SFDVKD. This chain's CDR3 is CATSRTGGAEAFF. The CDR3 DNA sequence: TGTGCCACCTCTCGGACAGGGGGCGCGGAGGCTTTCTTT.

In this sample, this clonotype turned up a few times. The chain links TRBV7-6 to TRBJ2-1; D remains unclear. Trimming cost V 5 bases and J 6 bases, with 14 bases left between them. Germline V gives CDR1 SGHVS, CDR2 FNYEAQ. The CDR3 loop spans 14 amino acids. CDR3 nucleotide sequence: TGTGCCAGCAGCCGCCGCGAATCTCCCAATGAGCAGTTCTTC. This gives the protein CASSRRESPNEQFF.

This rearrangement joins TRBV27 to TRBJ1-2; D remains unclear. The CDR3 extends over 14 amino acids. The V gene lost 3 bases and the J gene lost 4 bases, with 12 bases spanning the gap. Germline V gives CDR1 MNHEY, CDR2 SMNVEV (reference sequence). CDR3 DNA: TGTGCCAGCAGTTTGGGCAGGAACCCCTATGGCTACACCTTC. Its protein product is CASSLGRNPYGYTF.

The chain uses TRBV14 and TRBJ1-1, with D maybe TRBD1 (5 bases). This CDR3 has 12 amino acids. Trimming shortened V by 10 bases and J by 4 bases, and 13 bases separated the two germline ends. CDR1 and CDR2 (germline): SGHDN, FVKESK. The CDR3 is CATKRGVTEAFF. Here the CDR3 DNA reads TGTGCCACCAAGAGGGGCGTCACTGAAGCTTTCTTT.

This clonotype has more than one count but fewer than ten. V usage is TRBV5-1 and J usage is TRBJ2-3; 9 bases match TRBD1. This CDR3 is 16 amino acids long. V trimming: 0 bases; J trimming: 4 bases; junction bases outside the gene matches: 6. Germline values: CDR1 SGHRS, CDR2 YFSETQ. The CDR3 loop is CASSLEAGTGPDTQYF. As DNA, the CDR3 is TGCGCCAGCAGCTTGGAGGCAGGGACAGGGCCAGATACGCAGTATTTT.

This clonotype occurred a few times. This chain links TRBV7-6 with TRBJ2-3; 9 nucleotides line up with TRBD2. J lost 4 bases, V lost 0 bases, and 8 bases had no gene match. CDR1 SGHVS and CDR2 FNYEAQ come from the germline V gene. This CDR3 has 17 residues. CDR3 sequence: CASSLAAGGIAADTQYF. CDR3 nucleotide sequence: TGTGCCAGCAGCTTAGCGGCGGGAGGGATTGCCGCAGATACGCAGTATTTT. The variable domain in full, with the rest retrieved from reference TRBV7-6 and TRBJ2-3, is GAGVSQSPRYKVTKRGQDVALRCDPISGHVSLYWYRQALGQGPEFLTYFNYEAQQDKSGLPNDRFSAERPEGSISTLTIQRTEQRDSAMYRCASSLAAGGIAADTQYFGPGTRLTVL.

The table lists this clonotype with a few counts. This chain joins TRBV12-3 or TRBV12-4 and TRBJ2-3; 8 positions agree with TRBD2. The V and J ends lost 3 bases and 5 bases, in that order; junction bases with no gene match: 7. This CDR3 region has 15 residues. The CDR3 DNA follows: TGTGCCAGCAGTTTGGCGGGGGGACTTTTAGATACGCAGTATTTT. Translation gives CASSLAGGLLDTQYF.

CDR3 amino acids: CASSLAQGYLYEQYF. In DNA form, the CDR3 reads TGCGCCAGCAGCTTGGCACAGGGGTACCTCTACGAGCAGTACTTC. This chain links TRBV5-1 with TRBJ2-7; 7 bases are a match to TRBD1. Germline values: CDR1 SGHRS, CDR2 YFSETQ. V shed 0 bases and J 3 bases; nucleotides not matched to a gene: 6. CDR3 length: 15 amino acids.